This entry lists 13 T cell receptor beta chains sequenced from one sample in a study of CD8+CD57+ T cells in acquired aplastic anemia. Only patients with CD8+CD57+ cell expansion on flow cytometry were chosen for sequencing. The template for TCR beta VDJ and CDR3 sequence profiling was genomic DNA. TCRdb independently ran MiXCR on the reads; one entry per CDR3 protein. This repertoire shows around 50,000 distinct CDR3 sequences, around 57% found once; its top ten account for roughly 15%. Sequencing used sorted CD4+, CD8+, or CD8+CD57+ T cells (not recorded which) from PBMCs. Every receptor here comes from a human donor with aplastic anemia.

This sequence joins TRBV9 and TRBJ2-5, with 11 nucleotides matching TRBD2. CDR3 length: 17 residues. The V gene end was trimmed by 2 bases and the J gene end by 1 base; junction bases not matched to a gene: 7. The germline V gene has CDR1 SGDLS and CDR2 YYNGEE. The CDR3 spells CASSVETGTSGQETQYF. DNA for the CDR3: TGTGCCAGCAGCGTCGAGACCGGGACTAGCGGCCAAGAGACCCAGTACTTC.

To note about this clonotype: This may be a read error: a much more frequent sequence differs by one nucleotide. The rearrangement joins TRBV6-1 to TRBJ1-1; no clear D gene. The CDR3 consists of 15 residues. The germline V gene encodes CDR1 MNHNS and CDR2 SASEGT. Trimming left V 6 bases short and J 5 bases short, with 19 bases between. DNA of the CDR3: TGTGCCAGCAGCTTAGGCAGGCGCCGAGGGACTGAAGCTTTCTTT. Protein product: CASSLGRRRGTEAFF.

This clonotype was seen only a few times. The genes are TRBV24-1 and TRBJ1-2, with TRBD1 identical over 8 bases. J lost 6 bases, V lost 4 bases, and 6 bases had no gene match. The CDR3 loop spans 14 amino acids. The germline V gene encodes CDR1 KGHDR and CDR2 SFDVKD. CDR3 nucleotide sequence: TGTGCCACCAGTGAAACAGGGGGAACCGATGGCTACACCTTC. Its protein is CATSETGGTDGYTF.

This clonotype came up many times. CDR3 region: CASSSFRTEAFF. The CDR3, as DNA: TGTGCCAGCAGCTCCTTTAGGACTGAAGCTTTCTTT. V gene TRBV13 combines with J gene TRBJ1-1; no clear D. The CDR3 totals 12 residues. V gave up 4 bases and J gave up 5 bases, with 8 bases separating them. Germline CDR1 and CDR2: PRHDT and FYEKMQ (reference sequence). Supplemented by reference TRBV13 and TRBJ1-1, the full variable domain reads AAGVIQSPRHLIKEKRETATLKCYPIPRHDTVYWYQQGPGQDPQFLISFYEKMQSDKGSIPDRFSAQQFSDYHSELNMSSLELGDSALYFCASSSFRTEAFFGQGTRLTVV.

J is TRBJ1-5 and V is TRBV2; D possibly corresponds to TRBD1 (6 bases). The CDR3 extends over 15 amino acids. Germline V gives CDR1 SNHLY, CDR2 FYNNEI. Between the trimmed V and J ends, which lost 5 bases and 4 bases, there was a span of 15 bases. The CDR3: CASSRGFGWNQPQHF. The CDR3 DNA reads as TGTGCCAGCAGTAGGGGGTTTGGGTGGAATCAGCCCCAGCATTTT. Together with reference TRBV2 and TRBJ1-5, the CDR3 gives the full variable domain: EPEVTQTPSHQVTQMGQEVILRCVPISNHLYFYWYRQILGQKVEFLVSFYNNEISEKSEIFDDQFSVERPDGSNFTLKIRSTKLEDSAMYFCASSRGFGWNQPQHFGDGTRLSIL.

This clonotype was seen a few times. CDR3 sequence reads: CASSQGASDGETQYF. As DNA, the CDR3 is TGTGCCAGCAGCCAAGGGGCCTCCGACGGGGAGACCCAGTACTTC. The V call is TRBV14, the J call TRBJ2-5; D remains ambiguous. Germline-derived CDR1 and CDR2 are SGHDN and FVKESK. Trimming stripped 1 base from V and 5 bases from J, with 14 bases between. The CDR3 is made up of 15 amino acids.

This clonotype was seen repeatedly, ten times or more. The chain is built from TRBV6-2 or TRBV6-3 and TRBJ2-2; 7 bases map to TRBD1. The CDR3 has 17 residues. Germline V gene lookup returns CDR1 MNHEY and CDR2 SVGEGT. Germline trimming cut 2 bases from V and 7 bases from J; bases unmatched to any gene: 13. DNA for the CDR3: TGTGCCAGCAGTTACCTTTCCCGACAGGGAACGATCGGGGAGCTGTTTTTT. Translating it yields CASSYLSRQGTIGELFF.

The V call is TRBV15, the J call TRBJ2-1; 8 bases agree with TRBD2. CDR3 size: 13 residues. Germline CDR1 and CDR2: LNHNV and YYDKDF (reference sequence). Trimming removed 0 bases from V and 9 bases from J; junction bases left unmatched: 1. CDR3 DNA: TGTGCCACCAGCAGAGATCGGGAGGGTGAGCAGTTCTTC. Translating gives CATSRDREGEQFF.

This chain links TRBV7-2 with TRBJ1-1; D is unclear. The germline V gene has CDR1 SGHTA and CDR2 FQGNSA. This CDR3 contains 13 residues. The V gene lost 1 base and the J gene lost 5 bases, with 8 bases spanning the gap. CDR3 region: CASSLVRDTEAFF. The CDR3 DNA sequence: TGTGCCAGCAGCTTAGTGAGGGATACTGAAGCTTTCTTT.

This rearrangement joins TRBV7-3 to TRBJ2-5; D gene unclear. The CDR3 contains 13 residues. Trimming removed 2 bases from V and 0 bases from J, with 4 bases in between. CDR1 is SGHTA, CDR2 FQGTGA, per germline. CDR3 sequence: CASSLFDQETQYF. As DNA, the CDR3 is TGTGCCAGCAGCTTATTTGACCAAGAGACCCAGTACTTC. The whole variable domain, remainder taken from reference TRBV7-3 and TRBJ2-5, is GAGVSQTPSNKVTEKGKYVELRCDPISGHTALYWYRQSLGQGPEFLIYFQGTGAADDSGLPNDRFFAVRPEGSVSTLKIQRTERGDSAVYLCASSLFDQETQYFGPGTRLLVL.

The chain combines TRBV20-1 with TRBJ2-1, with 7 positions matching TRBD2. Germline V gene data show CDR1 as DFQATT and CDR2 as SNEGSKA (reference sequence). V trimming: 7 bases; J trimming: 3 bases; junction bases outside the gene matches: 9. This CDR3 has 14 residues. CDR3 nucleotide sequence: TGCAGTGTTACCGGGACTATAGTCTACAATGAGCAGTTCTTC. As protein: CSVTGTIVYNEQFF.

This clonotype was detected many times. V usage is TRBV4-3 and J usage is TRBJ2-7; D gene unclear. The CDR3 has 16 residues. Germline V CDR1 and CDR2: LGHNA, YSLEER. The ends were cut back, 0 bases at V and 0 bases at J, with 12 bases in the middle. CDR3 sequence reads: CASSQDRQLSSYEQYF. CDR3 DNA: TGCGCCAGCAGCCAAGATAGGCAGTTAAGCTCCTACGAGCAGTACTTC.

The V call is TRBV7-2, the J call TRBJ2-2, with D unclear. There are 12 residues in the CDR3. V lost 4 bases to trimming and J lost 4 bases, with 4 bases between them. Germline values: CDR1 SGHTA, CDR2 FQGNSA. CDR3 DNA sequence: TGTGCCAGCAGCTCTAGCACCGGGGAGCTGTTTTTT. Its protein is CASSSSTGELFF.